These T cell receptor beta chains were read from a single sample in a study of T-cell reconstitution after alpha-beta-depleted transplantation in children. TCRdb processed the PCR reads anew with MiXCR; each CDR3 protein has one entry. The table lists about half a million distinct CDR3 sequences, around 12% of them singletons. The sample in question was PBMCs from the stem cell graft donor, obtained from the stem cell graft. These TCRs come from a human donor who donated a stem cell graft to a child with combined immunodeficiency. Each CDR3 is given with its conserved first and last residue. D genes are given only for firm matches. Clone sizes are given selectively: once, few, many, or a class where the clone is expanded.

CDR3nt | CDR3aa | j_gene | d_gene | abundance | v_gene
TGCAGCGTTCTTGAGGCCGGGGAGCTGTTTTTT | CSVLEAGELFF | TRBJ2-2 | - | many | TRBV29-1
TGTGCCAGTAGTATCGGCAGGAGCGGCCAGCCCCAGCATTTT | CASSIGRSGQPQHF | TRBJ1-5 | - | - | TRBV19
TGCAGTGCCGCAACGAACACCATGAACACTGAAGCTTTCTTT | CSAATNTMNTEAFF | TRBJ1-1 | - | few | TRBV20-1
TGTGCCAGCAGCTCCCAGGCAGGGATCCCCGAGCAGTACTTC | CASSSQAGIPEQYF | TRBJ2-7 | - | few | TRBV7-9
TGTGCCAGCAGACGAATAACGAACACCGGGGAGCTGTTTTTT | CASRRITNTGELFF | TRBJ2-2 | - | few | TRBV12-3/TRBV12-4
TGTGCCAGCTCACCACCGGGCAGGGGAAGATACGAGCAGTACTTC | CASSPPGRGRYEQYF | TRBJ2-7 | - | - | TRBV18
TGCAGCGCAGTGGACAGAAGCTCCTACGAGCAGTACTTC | CSAVDRSSYEQYF | TRBJ2-7 | - | - | TRBV29-1
TGCAGTGCTAGACGGACGGGTTTCTACAATGAGCAGTTCTTC | CSARRTGFYNEQFF | TRBJ2-1 | - | many | TRBV20-1
TGTGCCAGCAGCTTGGCCCCCGACTCCTACGAGCAGTACTTC | CASSLAPDSYEQYF | TRBJ2-7 | - | many | TRBV5-6
TGTGCCAGCAGCTCCTCAGAACACCGAACACTGGGAGCTTTCTTT | CASSSSEHRTLGAFF | TRBJ1-1 | - | many | TRBV7-9
TGTGCCAGCAGGCGGGACAGTCCCAATCAGCCCCAGCATTTT | CASRRDSPNQPQHF | TRBJ1-5 | TRBD1 | few | TRBV27
TGTGCCAGCAGCGTAGGCGGGACCCCCTACGAGCAGTACTTC | CASSVGGTPYEQYF | TRBJ2-7 | - | - | TRBV9
TGTGCCAGCAGCCGACGGGACAGGGCACGCACAGATACGCAGTATTTT | CASSRRDRARTDTQYF | TRBJ2-3 | TRBD1 | - | TRBV3-1
TGTGCCAGCAGTTTAGGACAGGACTATGGCTACACCTTC | CASSLGQDYGYTF | TRBJ1-2 | - | many | TRBV12-3/TRBV12-4
TGTGCCAGCAGTTTACCCCTTCAGGGGCCCTATGGCTACACCTTC | CASSLPLQGPYGYTF | TRBJ1-2 | - | - | TRBV28
TGTGCCAGCAGTACCCTCCGACTAGCCTCATACAATGAGCAGTTCTTC | CASSTLRLASYNEQFF | TRBJ2-1 | TRBD2 | - | TRBV12-3/TRBV12-4
TGTGCCAGCAGCCTGGATAAGGGTGAGCAGTTCTTC | CASSLDKGEQFF | TRBJ2-1 | - | - | TRBV7-2
TGTGCCAGCAGCTTAGTGTCCGGGACTAGCGGGATCAATGAGCAGTTCTTC | CASSLVSGTSGINEQFF | TRBJ2-1 | TRBD2 | many | TRBV7-2
TGTGCCAGTAGTGGACAGGGGGTGGACTACGAGCAGTACTTC | CASSGQGVDYEQYF | TRBJ2-7 | TRBD1 | few | TRBV19
TGCGCCAGCAGCTTGGATCGGACTAGCGCTTATAGCACAGATACGCAGTATTTT | CASSLDRTSAYSTDTQYF | TRBJ2-3 | TRBD2 | many | TRBV5-1
TGCAGCGTTGTGGGGGGGACCTATGGCTACACCTTC | CSVVGGTYGYTF | TRBJ1-2 | - | many | TRBV29-1
TGTGCCAGCAGCCAAGATGAGGGGACGGGCTCCTGGGAGCAGTACTTC | CASSQDEGTGSWEQYF | TRBJ2-7 | - | - | TRBV4-2
TGTGCCAGCAGCTTAAACGGTCCAACTAGCACAGATACGCAGTATTTT | CASSLNGPTSTDTQYF | TRBJ2-3 | - | many | TRBV7-3
TGCGCCAGCAGCTTGTTGCCCTTCAATCAGCCCCAGCATTTT | CASSLLPFNQPQHF | TRBJ1-5 | - | - | TRBV5-1
TGTGCCAGCAGCCAACAGGCGGGACAGGGGTACGAGCAGTACTTC | CASSQQAGQGYEQYF | TRBJ2-7 | TRBD1 | few | TRBV11-2
TGTGCCAGCAGCTTATCGCCGGGGGAAGGGTACGAGCAGTACTTC | CASSLSPGEGYEQYF | TRBJ2-7 | - | many | TRBV9
TGTGCCAGCAGCAACTGGGACAGGGGCTCGAGGGAGCAGTACTTC | CASSNWDRGSREQYF | TRBJ2-7 | TRBD1 | - | TRBV7-9
TGTGCCAGCAGCGACCGATTGGGACTAGCGGGGGACGATTCCTATAATGAGCAGTCCTTC | CASSDRLGLAGDDSYNEQSF | TRBJ2-1 | TRBD2 | - | TRBV9
TGTGCCAGCAGGGAGGGTATAGCTAACTATGGCTACACCTTC | CASREGIANYGYTF | TRBJ1-2 | - | few | TRBV6-1
TGTGCCAGCAGCCGTGAGGGGGTTCTGACGGACTATGGCTACACCTTC | CASSREGVLTDYGYTF | TRBJ1-2 | - | few | TRBV5-5
TGTGCCAGCAGGGAAACTACACCGGGAGCTTTCTTT | CASRETTPGAFF | TRBJ1-1 | - | - | TRBV7-2
TGTGCCAGCAGCCCCCGACAGAAAAGGAACACTGAAGCTTTCTTT | CASSPRQKRNTEAFF | TRBJ1-1 | - | - | TRBV12-3/TRBV12-4
TGTGCCTGGCTAGGGACAGGGGTGGCCGGGGAGCTGTTTTTT | CAWLGTGVAGELFF | TRBJ2-2 | TRBD1 | few | TRBV30
TGCAGCGTTGAAGGGACCGTGGACAATGAGCAGTTCTTC | CSVEGTVDNEQFF | TRBJ2-1 | - | - | TRBV29-1
TGCAGCGTTGTTAGCAGGGGGCCTTGGGAGCAGTACTTC | CSVVSRGPWEQYF | TRBJ2-7 | TRBD1 | few | TRBV29-1
TGTGCCAGCAGTCCGACAGGGATGGCAACTGAAGCTTTCTTT | CASSPTGMATEAFF | TRBJ1-1 | TRBD1 | - | TRBV6-4
TGTGCCATCAGTCATATCTACGAGCAGTACTTC | CAISHIYEQYF | TRBJ2-7 | - | many | TRBV10-3
TGTGCCAGCACCCGGACATCGGGAATCTATGGCTACACCTTC | CASTRTSGIYGYTF | TRBJ1-2 | - | - | TRBV12-3/TRBV12-4
TGTGCCAGCAGCGTAGTGGGGAACTCGGAGACCCAGTACTTC | CASSVVGNSETQYF | TRBJ2-5 | - | many | TRBV9
TGTGCCAGCGTCAACCAAGCGAAAAGGACAACTAATGAAAAACTGTTTTTT | CASVNQAKRTTNEKLFF | TRBJ1-4 | - | few | TRBV25-1
TGTGCCAGCAGCCCACCTGAAGGGATACACGGGGCCGGGGAGCTGTTTTTT | CASSPPEGIHGAGELFF | TRBJ2-2 | - | - | TRBV11-3
TGTGCCAGCAGTTTATCGGGAACGACAGGCCAAGAGACCCAGTACTTC | CASSLSGTTGQETQYF | TRBJ2-5 | - | many | TRBV27
TGCGCCAGCAGCACCATTTACAGGGGTCGGAGCACTGAAGCTTTCTTT | CASSTIYRGRSTEAFF | TRBJ1-1 | TRBD1 | few | TRBV5-1
TGCAGCGTGGCGGACAGGGGAGGGTCTGGGGCCAACGTCCTGACTTTC | CSVADRGGSGANVLTF | TRBJ2-6 | TRBD1 | many | TRBV29-1
TGTGCCAGCAGTGACAGTCCCTACGAGCAGTACTTC | CASSDSPYEQYF | TRBJ2-7 | - | many | TRBV12-3/TRBV12-4
TGTGCCAGCAGCCAGGGGGGACAGATCTACGAGCAGTACTTC | CASSQGGQIYEQYF | TRBJ2-7 | - | - | TRBV3-1